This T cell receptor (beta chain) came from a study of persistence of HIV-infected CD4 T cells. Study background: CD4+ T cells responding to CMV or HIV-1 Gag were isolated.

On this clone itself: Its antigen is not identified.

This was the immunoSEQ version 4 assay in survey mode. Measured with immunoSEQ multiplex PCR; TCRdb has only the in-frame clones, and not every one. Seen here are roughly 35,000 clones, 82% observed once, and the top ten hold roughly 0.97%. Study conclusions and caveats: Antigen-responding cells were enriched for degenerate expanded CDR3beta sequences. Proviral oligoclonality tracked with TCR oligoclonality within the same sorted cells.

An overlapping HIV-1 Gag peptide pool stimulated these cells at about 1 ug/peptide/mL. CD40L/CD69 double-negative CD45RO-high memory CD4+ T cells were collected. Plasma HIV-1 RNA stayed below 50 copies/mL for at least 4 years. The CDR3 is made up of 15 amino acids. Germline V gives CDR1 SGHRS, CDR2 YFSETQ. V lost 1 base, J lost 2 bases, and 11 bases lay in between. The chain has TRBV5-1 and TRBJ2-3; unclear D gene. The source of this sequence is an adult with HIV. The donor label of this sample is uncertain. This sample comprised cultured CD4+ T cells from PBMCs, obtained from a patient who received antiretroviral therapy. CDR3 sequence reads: CASSLNPQNTDTQYF. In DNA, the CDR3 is TGCGCCAGCAGCTTGAATCCCCAGAACACAGATACGCAGTATTTT.